These 4 T cell receptor beta chains were all obtained from the same sample, sequenced in a study of blood T cells in healthy people across ages. A second PCR of roughly 7 to 11 cycles used a sample-barcoded 5' primer and a J-beta primer mix. Using its own MiXCR run on the 5' RACE reads, TCRdb lists one record per CDR3 protein. In the table there are roughly 700,000 distinct CDR3 sequences, approximately 25% of which are singletons. These records were also assigned to another study, of T cells of mothers and their children.

Sample: blood. The source of these receptors is a boy younger than 18 in good health.

The chain has TRBV2 and TRBJ2-5, with D perhaps assigned TRBD1 or TRBD2 (6 bases each). Germline lookup yields CDR1 SNHLY and CDR2 FYNNEI. There are 14 residues in the CDR3. The V and J ends lost 6 bases and 5 bases respectively, with 16 bases between them. CDR3 region: CASRVTGAMETQYF. The CDR3, as DNA: TGTGCCAGCAGGGTAACGGGGGCTATGGAGACCCAGTACTTC.

This clonotype was seen only a few times. The V and J genes are TRBV3-1 and TRBJ1-1, with a tentative D call TRBD1 (5 bases). CDR3 length equals 14 residues. Germline V gene lookup returns CDR1 LGHDT and CDR2 YNNKEL (reference sequence). Between the trimmed V and J ends, which lost 5 bases and 1 base, there was a span of 11 bases. The CDR3 DNA sequence: TGTGCCAGCAGCTTTCAGGGTCAGAACACTGAAGCTTTCTTT. It specifies CASSFQGQNTEAFF.

To note about this clonotype: One end of the junction is discordant with germline, which a read error may explain. The chain has TRBV12-3 or TRBV12-4 and TRBJ2-5; the match to TRBD1 covers 7 bases. This CDR3 has 17 amino acids. The CDR3 protein is CACSFNRGQRDQETRYF. The DNA of the CDR3 is TGTGCCTGCAGTTTTAACCGGGGACAGAGAGACCAAGAGACCCGGTACTTC.

The V and J genes are TRBV11-3 and TRBJ2-5, with no clear D. The DNA end is a closer match to TRBJ2-1, so the J assignment may be wrong. Per the germline V gene, CDR1 is SGHNT and CDR2 is YENEEA. CDR3 length: 13 amino acids. CDR3 DNA sequence: TGTGCCAGCAGCACAACCCTTTGGAATGAGCAGTTCTTC. This encodes CASSTTLWNEQFF.